This T cell receptor beta chain originates from a study of cytomegalovirus exposure and HLA in healthy donors. Study-level background: Drawn from HLA-typed donors, some 80 million unique TCRs were held in an early data release. Notes on the study in general: There were some V segments, including TRBV6-2 and TRBV6-3, excluded as indistinguishable. Cytomegalovirus status was reportedly diagnosed by the classifier with high specificity and sensitivity.

Concerning this clone: Its specificity is not known.

Primers included in the PCR were 60 Vbeta and 13 Jbeta primers. Sequencing was performed with immunoSEQ multiplex PCR; in TCRdb, only in-frame clones are kept and a portion is missing. The sample carries about 160,000 clones, roughly 85% recorded once. Germline V gene sequence: CDR1 SGHNT, CDR2 YYREEE (reference sequence). The CDR3 is 12 amino acids. V lost 7 bases to trimming and J lost 9 bases, with 17 bases between them. This clonotype originated in a woman in her twenties or thirties in good health and CMV-seronegative. This chain uses TRBV5-4 with TRBJ2-7, with D possibly matching TRBD1 (6 bases). Material: PBMCs. In DNA form, the CDR3 reads TGTGCCAGCGGGGACACCGATGCGCTGCAGTACTTC. Its translation: CASGDTDALQYF.